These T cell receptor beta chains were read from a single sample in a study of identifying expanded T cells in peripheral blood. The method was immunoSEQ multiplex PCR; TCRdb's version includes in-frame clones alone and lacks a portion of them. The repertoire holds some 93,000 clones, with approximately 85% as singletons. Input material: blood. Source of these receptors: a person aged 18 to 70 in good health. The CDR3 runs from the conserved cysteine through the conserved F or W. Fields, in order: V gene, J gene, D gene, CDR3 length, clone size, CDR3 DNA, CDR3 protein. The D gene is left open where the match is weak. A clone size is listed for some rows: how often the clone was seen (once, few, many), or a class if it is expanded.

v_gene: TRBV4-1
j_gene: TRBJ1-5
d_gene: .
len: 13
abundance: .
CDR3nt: TGCGCCAGCAGCCAAGACAGGCTTCAGCCCCAGCATTTT
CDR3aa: CASSQDRLQPQHF

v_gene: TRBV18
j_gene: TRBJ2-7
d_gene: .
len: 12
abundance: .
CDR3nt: TGTGCCAGCTCACCACAGACCTACGAGCAGTACTTC
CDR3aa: CASSPQTYEQYF

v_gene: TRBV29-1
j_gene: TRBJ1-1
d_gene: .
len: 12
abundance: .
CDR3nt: TGCAGCGTTGACACAGCCTCCAAGAGCACTTTCTTT
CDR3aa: CSVDTASKSTFF

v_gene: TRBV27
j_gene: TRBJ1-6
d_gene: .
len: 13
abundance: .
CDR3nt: TGTGCCAGCAGTTTTGGGACTAATTCACCCCTCCACTTT
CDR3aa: CASSFGTNSPLHF

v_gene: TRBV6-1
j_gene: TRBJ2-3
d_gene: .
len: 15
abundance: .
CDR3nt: TGTGCCAGCCTCGGGGGCATAGAGGCCACAGATACGCAGTATTTT
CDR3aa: CASLGGIEATDTQYF

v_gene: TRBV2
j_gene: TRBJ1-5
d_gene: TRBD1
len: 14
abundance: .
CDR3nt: TGTGCCAGCAGCCAAGGACAGGGGGTTAAGCCCCAGCATTTT
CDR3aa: CASSQGQGVKPQHF

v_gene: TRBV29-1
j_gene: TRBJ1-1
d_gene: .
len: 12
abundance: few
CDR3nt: TGCAGCGTTGCGGGACGCGGCACTGAAGCTTTCTTT
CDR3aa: CSVAGRGTEAFF

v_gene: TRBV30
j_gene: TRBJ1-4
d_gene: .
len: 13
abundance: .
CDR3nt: TGTGCCTGGTCTGCTGGGGGAGGCGAAAAACTGTTTTTT
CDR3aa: CAWSAGGGEKLFF

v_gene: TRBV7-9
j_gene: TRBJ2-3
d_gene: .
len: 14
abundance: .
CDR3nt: TGTGCCAGCAGCCTAAGCCGAGCAGAAGATACGCAGTATTTT
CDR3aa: CASSLSRAEDTQYF

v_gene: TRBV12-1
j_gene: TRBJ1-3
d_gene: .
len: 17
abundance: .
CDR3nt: TGTGCCAGCAGCTTTGGCCGGGACAGAACCTCTGGAAACACCATATATTTT
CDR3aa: CASSFGRDRTSGNTIYF

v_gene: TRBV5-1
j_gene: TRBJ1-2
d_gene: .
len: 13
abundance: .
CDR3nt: TGCGCCAGCAGCTTGGAGGCAAGATATGGCTACACCTTC
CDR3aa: CASSLEARYGYTF

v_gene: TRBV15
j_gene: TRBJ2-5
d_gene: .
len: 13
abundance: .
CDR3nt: TGTGCCACCAGCAGAGATCTGGAGGAGACCCAGTACTTC
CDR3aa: CATSRDLEETQYF